A selection of T cell receptor beta chains follows, all from one sample in a study of liver allograft versus peripheral blood T cells. Using its own MiXCR run on the reads, TCRdb lists one record per CDR3 protein. Among fewer than 15,000 distinct CDR3 sequences listed, under 20% were seen once. The receptor set was obtained from a human patient who had a liver transplant. Some of the T cells might come from the graft donor. Both conserved end residues are part of each CDR3. A D gene is named only where the DNA matches it firmly. A row's size may be missing; if present it is once, few, many or a size class.

D,size,V,J,DNA,CDR3
NA,many,TRBV19,TRBJ1-4,TGTGCCAGTAGATACCGGGACGGGACAACTAATGAAAAACTGTTTTTT,CASRYRDGTTNEKLFF
TRBD1,few,TRBV28,TRBJ1-5,TGTGCCAGCAGCCCAGGACAGGGGTCTAGCAATCAGCCCCAGCATTTT,CASSPGQGSSNQPQHF
NA,many,TRBV5-6,TRBJ1-1,TGTGCCAGCAGCTTCGTGGGGGCGCCGGGCACTGAAGCTTTCTTT,CASSFVGAPGTEAFF
TRBD2,many,TRBV7-2,TRBJ2-5,TGTGCCAGCAGCTCTTTGGCGGGGGGGCGGGGAGAGACCCAGTACTTC,CASSSLAGGRGETQYF
NA,medium-sized,TRBV27,TRBJ2-1,TGTGCCAGCAGTCGTAACAATGAGCAGTTCTTC,CASSRNNEQFF
NA,NA,TRBV20-1,TRBJ2-2,TGCAGTGCGCTACCAGGGACGCCCGGGGTCCGGACCGGGTTAAGGGAGCTGTTTTTT,CSALPGTPGVRTGLRELFF
NA,few,TRBV6-5,TRBJ2-7,TGTGCCAGCAGCCTTTCGACGGGATCCTACGAGCAGTACTTC,CASSLSTGSYEQYF
TRBD1,NA,TRBV12-3/TRBV12-4,TRBJ2-1,TGTGCCAGCAGTTTCCGGACAGGGGGCATGAATGAGCAGTTCTTC,CASSFRTGGMNEQFF
NA,many,TRBV15,TRBJ2-1,TGTGCCACCAGCACCTCAAAATTGGGGGGTGAGCAGTTCTTC,CATSTSKLGGEQFF
TRBD1,many,TRBV6-1,TRBJ1-5,TGTGCCAGCAGTACACAGGGGAACAATCAGCCCCAGCATTTT,CASSTQGNNQPQHF
TRBD1,many,TRBV7-2,TRBJ1-5,TGTGCCAGCAGCTTAGGGGACAGTTGGCATCAGCCCCAGCATTTT,CASSLGDSWHQPQHF
NA,medium-sized,TRBV13,TRBJ2-1,TGTGCCAGCAGCCCCTTGACGCCTCTATTGAACGTGAATGAGCAGTTCTTC,CASSPLTPLLNVNEQFF
NA,many,TRBV27,TRBJ1-1,TGTGCCAGCAGTTTATTAGGGGGTGAGGGTACTGAAGCTTTCTTT,CASSLLGGEGTEAFF
NA,medium-sized,TRBV18,TRBJ2-1,TGTGCCAGCTCACTAATTAGGGATGTTGAGCAGTTCTTC,CASSLIRDVEQFF
NA,many,TRBV7-2,TRBJ2-7,TGTGCCAGCAGCTCCGCCCGATCTAGGGTCTACGAGCAGTACTTC,CASSSARSRVYEQYF
TRBD2,many,TRBV27,TRBJ2-5,TGTGCCAGCAGTGGACTAGCGGGAGGGGAAGAGACCCAGTACTTC,CASSGLAGGEETQYF
NA,medium-sized,TRBV30,TRBJ2-3,TGTGCCTTCGGGCGGGTTCGGTCTGATACGCAGTATTTT,CAFGRVRSDTQYF
TRBD1,NA,TRBV7-2,TRBJ1-2,TGTGCCAGCAGCCCGGGGCTCGGGACAGACAACTATGGCTACACCTTC,CASSPGLGTDNYGYTF
TRBD1,few,TRBV28,TRBJ1-6,TGTGCCAGCAGTCCCGGACAGGGTGGTCGCTCCTATAATTCACCCCTCCACTTT,CASSPGQGGRSYNSPLHF
NA,few,TRBV6-5,TRBJ1-3,TGTGCCAGCAGCCCGGATCTGAGACCGCTCCTCTCTGGAAACACCATATATTTT,CASSPDLRPLLSGNTIYF
TRBD2,many,TRBV10-3,TRBJ2-7,TGTGCCATCAGTGGGGGACTAGCGGGGGAAGACGAGCAGTACTTC,CAISGGLAGEDEQYF
TRBD1,few,TRBV5-6,TRBJ2-7,TGTGCCAGCAGCTCATCTGACAGGGGGGGTCGGGAGCAGTACTTC,CASSSSDRGGREQYF
NA,many,TRBV27,TRBJ2-7,TGTGCCAGCAGTTACGGACAAGCCTACGAGCAGTACTTC,CASSYGQAYEQYF
NA,many,TRBV6-2/TRBV6-3,TRBJ2-7,TGTGCCAGCAGTTACTCAAGCGTCCTTATCTCCTACGAGCAGTACTTC,CASSYSSVLISYEQYF
NA,NA,TRBV5-1,TRBJ2-3,TGCGCCAGCAGCTTCACAGATACGCAGTATTTT,CASSFTDTQYF
TRBD2,medium-sized,TRBV10-3,TRBJ2-3,TGTGCCATCACGCGGGGCCCGAGCGGGACTAGCACAGATACGCAGTATTTT,CAITRGPSGTSTDTQYF
NA,medium-sized,TRBV19,TRBJ2-2,TGTGCCAGTAGTATCCCACAAACCTTCACCGGGGAGCTGTTTTTT,CASSIPQTFTGELFF
NA,NA,TRBV2,TRBJ2-2,TGTGCCAGCAGCCAGGAGGGGGCGAGCGGGGAGCTGTTTTTT,CASSQEGASGELFF